This entry features one TCR beta chain sequence. The antigen remains unidentified. Given a much more abundant clone one base away, this may be a read error. Since it is a stray read in a library aimed at alpha chains, this beta chain has a size that is not meaningful. The CDR3 is made up of 13 amino acids. Germline V gives CDR1 SNHLY, CDR2 FYNNEI. The sample originates from a study of spatial heterogeneity in lung cancer. General study results and limits: One measure, the expanded intratumoral alpha and beta TCR count, tracked tumor mutation counts.

Sample time point: sample taken at primary tumor resection. TCRdb independently ran MiXCR on the 5' RACE reads; one entry per CDR3 protein. Of over 10,000 distinct CDR3 sequences listed, roughly 5.5% are singletons. The rearrangement uses TRBV2 and TRBJ1-2; 9 bases line up with TRBD1. The sequences come from lung tumor tissue, collected at surgery. The TCR sequence derives from a male donor with early-stage non-small cell lung cancer. The CDR3: CATRQGEYYGFTF. The CDR3 DNA reads as TGTGCCACCAGACAGGGGGAATACTATGGCTTCACCTTC. The full variable domain, completed using reference TRBV2 and TRBJ1-2, is EPEVTQTPSHQVTQMGQEVILRCVPISNHLYFYWYRQILGQKVEFLVSFYNNEISEKSEIFDDQFSVERPDGSNFTLKIRSTKLEDSAMYFCATRQGEYYGFTFGSGTRLTVV.